The entry that follows covers one T cell receptor beta chain sequence. The data belong to a study of blood T cell repertoires in COVID-19. TCRdb keeps only in-frame clones here, not all; method: immunoSEQ multiplex PCR. Here the sample spans around 270,000 clones, around 81% being singletons. The CDR3 has 13 residues. Trimming left V 0 bases short and J 4 bases short, with 7 bases between. Germline V gives CDR1 SGHKS, CDR2 YYEKEE (reference sequence). Enrollment of patients from Seattle took place during active infection, with longitudinal follow-up. This sequence was found in a person aged 65 to 79 with COVID-19, enrolled during active disease. The gene calls are TRBV5-5 and TRBJ1-2; weak D call: TRBD1 (6 bases). Source material: peripheral blood. This CDR3 is CASSLADSYGYTF. CDR3 DNA: TGTGCCAGCAGCTTGGCGGACAGCTATGGCTACACCTTC.